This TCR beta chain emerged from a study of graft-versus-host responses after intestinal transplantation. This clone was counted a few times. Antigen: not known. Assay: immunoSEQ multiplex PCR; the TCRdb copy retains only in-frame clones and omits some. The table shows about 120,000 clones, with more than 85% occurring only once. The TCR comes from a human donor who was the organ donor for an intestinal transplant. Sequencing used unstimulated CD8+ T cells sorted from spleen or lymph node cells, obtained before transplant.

CDR3 coding DNA: TGTGCCAGTAAGCGGGACACCTTCTCTGGAAACACCATATATTTT. This gives the protein CASKRDTFSGNTIYF. This chain links TRBV19 with TRBJ1-3, with D possibly being TRBD1 (6 bases). Germline assignment: CDR1 LNHDA and CDR2 SQIVND (reference sequence). This CDR3 is 15 amino acids long. Trimming stripped 7 bases from V and 0 bases from J, with 13 bases between.